Shown below are 10 T cell receptor beta chains from a single sample sequenced in a study of T cell repertoires in cytomegalovirus infection. MiXCR was run by TCRdb on the reads, yielding one entry per CDR3 protein. This sample has fewer than 550,000 distinct CDR3 sequences, with about 30% found just once. The sequencing sample was made of PBMCs. The origin of the receptors is a human donor in good health (CMV status not recorded). Some clones in this sample may be carry-over from other donors' samples.

This sequence joins TRBV6-5 and TRBJ2-7, with 7 bases identical to TRBD2. This CDR3 is 17 amino acids long. J was trimmed by 3 bases and V by 3 bases; bases with no gene match: 14. Germline values: CDR1 MNHEY, CDR2 SVGAGI. CDR3 sequence (DNA): TGTGCCAGCAGTTATCGTCTCCCCGGTGGGAGGGTCTACGAGCAGTACTTC. Its translation: CASSYRLPGGRVYEQYF.

This clonotype was observed at least ten times. The chain has TRBV19 and TRBJ2-7; TRBD2 aligns across 7 bases. The J segment lost 0 bases and the V segment lost 5 bases, leaving 7 bases of the junction unmatched. The CDR3 runs to 15 residues. Germline CDR1 and CDR2: LNHDA and SQIVND (reference sequence). CDR3 loop: CASSAGVAGSYEQYV. The DNA for the CDR3 is TGTGCCAGTAGTGCTGGAGTAGCGGGCTCCTACGAGCAGTACGTC.

This chain connects TRBV6-1 to TRBJ2-1; either TRBD1 or TRBD2 may fit D (5 bases each). Per the germline V gene, CDR1 is MNHNS and CDR2 is SASEGT. Trimming left V 6 bases short and J 2 bases short, with 20 bases between. This CDR3 region has 17 residues. The CDR3 DNA sequence: TGTGCCAGCAGCTTCGCCTCCCGGGGCCTGCCCTACAATGAGCAGTTCTTC. Amino acid sequence: CASSFASRGLPYNEQFF.

The V and J genes are TRBV20-1 and TRBJ1-4; 7 bases map to TRBD1. Germline CDR1 and CDR2: DFQATT and SNEGSKA (reference sequence). V was pared by 1 base and J by 2 bases, with 4 bases of the junction left unmatched. This CDR3 region has 15 residues. CDR3 sequence: CSARVRGKTNEKLFF. DNA for the CDR3: TGCAGTGCTAGAGTCAGGGGGAAGACTAATGAAAAACTGTTTTTT.

This clonotype was counted a few times. The V call is TRBV20-1, the J call TRBJ1-2; TRBD1 is a possible D gene (6 bases). The CDR3 runs 16 residues. Between the trimmed V and J ends, which lost 1 base and 2 bases, there was a span of 17 bases. In germline, CDR1 is DFQATT, CDR2 SNEGSKA (reference sequence). CDR3 sequence (DNA): TGCAGTGCTAGAGCCCCCTTATCGACAGGAAACTATGGCTACACCTTC. This sequence encodes CSARAPLSTGNYGYTF.

This clonotype came up a few times. V and J are TRBV28 and TRBJ2-2; no clear D gene. In germline, CDR1 is MDHEN, CDR2 SYDVKM. The CDR3 has 15 amino acids. V lost 7 bases and J lost 7, with 19 bases in between. The CDR3 reads CASTTPSGSGGELFF. The CDR3 bases are TGTGCCAGCACCACGCCTAGTGGGTCGGGCGGGGAGCTGTTTTTT.

The chain couples TRBV24-1 to TRBJ1-2, with TRBD1 matching over 8 bases. This CDR3 has 13 amino acids. Per germline, CDR1 KGHDR and CDR2 SFDVKD. V lost 4 bases and J lost 4; bases outside the gene matches: 1. DNA of the CDR3: TGTGCCACCAGTGACAGGGGGCCCTATGGCTACACCTTC. Translating gives CATSDRGPYGYTF.

This clonotype was observed a few times. J is TRBJ2-7 and V is TRBV6-5, with 9 bases identical to TRBD2. V lost 0 bases and J lost 0; bases outside the gene matches: 6. There are 17 residues in the CDR3. Germline V CDR1 and CDR2: MNHEY, SVGAGI. CDR3 amino acids: CASSYSLGSGSSYEQYF. In DNA, the CDR3 is TGTGCCAGCAGTTACTCGCTCGGTAGCGGGAGCTCCTACGAGCAGTACTTC.

The chain couples TRBV4-1 to TRBJ2-1; TRBD2 matches at 9 bases. This CDR3 is 15 amino acids long. The V gene's germline CDR1 is MGHRA and CDR2 YSYEKL. The V segment lost 2 bases and the J segment 6 bases; nucleotides outside the gene matches: 5. The CDR3 sequence: CASSQRREGLNEQFF. The CDR3 DNA reads as TGCGCCAGCAGCCAAAGGCGGGAGGGCCTCAATGAGCAGTTCTTC.

This clonotype was recorded at least ten times. The gene calls are TRBV29-1 and TRBJ2-3; 9 nucleotides match TRBD2. J was trimmed by 5 bases and V by 8 bases; bases with no gene match: 8. The CDR3 extends over 13 amino acids. CDR1 SQVTM and CDR2 ANQGSEA come from the germline V gene. CDR3 loop: CSSEREAGDTQYF. CDR3 nucleotide sequence: TGCAGCTCCGAGCGGGAGGCGGGAGATACGCAGTATTTT.